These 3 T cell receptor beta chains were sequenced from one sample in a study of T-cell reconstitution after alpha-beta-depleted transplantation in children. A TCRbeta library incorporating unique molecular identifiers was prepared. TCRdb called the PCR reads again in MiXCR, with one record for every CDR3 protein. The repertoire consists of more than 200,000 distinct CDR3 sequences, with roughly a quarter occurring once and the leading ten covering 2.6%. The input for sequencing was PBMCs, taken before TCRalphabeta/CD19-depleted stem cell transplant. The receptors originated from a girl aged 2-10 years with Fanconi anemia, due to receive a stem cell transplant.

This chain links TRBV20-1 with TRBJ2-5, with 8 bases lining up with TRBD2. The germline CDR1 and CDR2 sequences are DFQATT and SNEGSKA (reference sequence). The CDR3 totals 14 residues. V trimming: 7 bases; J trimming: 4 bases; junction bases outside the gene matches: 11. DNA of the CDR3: TGCAGTGTCCCGGGACTAGTGCACCGAGAGACCCAGTACTTC. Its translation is CSVPGLVHRETQYF.

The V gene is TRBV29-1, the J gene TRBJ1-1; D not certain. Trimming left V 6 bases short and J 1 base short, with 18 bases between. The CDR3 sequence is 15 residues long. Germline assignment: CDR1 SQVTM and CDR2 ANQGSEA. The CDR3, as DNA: TGCAGCGTCCGACTTCACCAGGAGGGGAACACTGAAGCTTTCTTT. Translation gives CSVRLHQEGNTEAFF.

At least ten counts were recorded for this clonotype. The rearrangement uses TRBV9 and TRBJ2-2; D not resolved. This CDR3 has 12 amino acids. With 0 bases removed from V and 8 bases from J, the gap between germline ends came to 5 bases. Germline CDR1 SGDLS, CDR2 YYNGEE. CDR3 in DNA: TGTGCCAGCAGCGTAGAGACAGGGGAGCTGTTTTTT. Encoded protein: CASSVETGELFF.